The present T cell receptor beta chain was sequenced within a study of T cell changes during pregnancy in multiple sclerosis. The method was immunoSEQ multiplex PCR; TCRdb's version includes in-frame clones alone and lacks a portion of them. The sample contains fewer than 65,000 clones, 75% to 95% of which appear only once. V gave up 3 bases and J gave up 8 bases, with 17 bases separating them. This CDR3 is 14 amino acids long. Germline V lookup: CDR1 SGDLS, CDR2 YYNGEE. The chain carries TRBV9 and TRBJ1-2; maybe TRBD1 (5 bases). The source of this sequence is a female donor with multiple sclerosis, enrolled in a pregnancy study. The sequencing here drew on peripheral blood, taken before pregnancy. The CDR3 DNA reads TGTGCCAGCAGCGAGGCGGGACGAGTTGAAGGCTACACCTTC. Translation gives CASSEAGRVEGYTF.